A selection of T cell receptor beta chains follows, all from one sample in a study of brain T cells in children with intractable seizures. Assay: immunoSEQ multiplex PCR; the TCRdb copy retains only in-frame clones and omits some. There are about 340,000 clones in the sample; over 85% occur only once, and 5% to 7% lies in the top ten. This specimen consisted of peripheral blood, obtained roughly 5 months after surgery. These receptors were obtained from a boy under two years old with tuberous sclerosis and intractable seizures. The CDR3 runs from the conserved cysteine through the conserved F or W. Fields, in order: D gene, V gene, J gene, CDR3 protein, CDR3 DNA. D genes are given only for firm matches.

D gene: NA
V gene: TRBV5-4
J gene: TRBJ2-3
CDR3 protein: CASSRRDIYTDTQYF
CDR3 DNA: TGTGCCAGCAGCCGCCGGGACATCTACACAGATACGCAGTATTTT

D gene: TRBD2
V gene: TRBV27
J gene: TRBJ2-7
CDR3 protein: CASSPGGGAYEQYF
CDR3 DNA: TGTGCCAGCAGCCCGGGGGGAGGGGCCTACGAGCAGTACTTC

D gene: NA
V gene: TRBV6-5
J gene: TRBJ1-1
CDR3 protein: CASSFGGGGEAFF
CDR3 DNA: TGTGCCAGCAGTTTCGGAGGGGGAGGTGAAGCTTTCTTT

D gene: NA
V gene: TRBV7-7
J gene: TRBJ2-2
CDR3 protein: CASSLGVAENTGELFF
CDR3 DNA: TGTGCTAGCAGCTTGGGAGTGGCGGAGAACACCGGGGAGCTGTTTTTT

D gene: NA
V gene: TRBV5-1
J gene: TRBJ1-1
CDR3 protein: CASSLRARATEAFF
CDR3 DNA: TGCGCCAGCAGCTTGCGGGCGAGGGCCACTGAAGCTTTCTTT

D gene: NA
V gene: TRBV9
J gene: TRBJ2-1
CDR3 protein: CASSVDRSGVQFF
CDR3 DNA: TGTGCCAGCAGCGTAGATCGATCGGGGGTACAGTTCTTC

D gene: NA
V gene: TRBV21-1
J gene: TRBJ2-3
CDR3 protein: CASSISGPDTQYF
CDR3 DNA: TGTGCCAGCAGCATATCAGGGCCAGATACGCAGTATTTT

D gene: TRBD2
V gene: TRBV6-5
J gene: TRBJ2-1
CDR3 protein: CASSYLAGNEQFF
CDR3 DNA: TGTGCCAGCAGTTATTTAGCGGGGAATGAGCAGTTCTTC

D gene: NA
V gene: TRBV16
J gene: TRBJ1-5
CDR3 protein: CASSLSPRGNQPQHF
CDR3 DNA: TGTGCCAGCAGCTTATCGCCCCGGGGGAATCAGCCCCAGCATTTT

D gene: TRBD2
V gene: TRBV7-6
J gene: TRBJ2-1
CDR3 protein: CASSRNLAGAPMSSYNEQFF
CDR3 DNA: TGTGCCAGCAGCCGCAATCTAGCGGGAGCACCAATGAGCTCCTACAATGAGCAGTTCTTC

D gene: NA
V gene: TRBV21-1
J gene: TRBJ2-1
CDR3 protein: CARSGAYNEQFF
CDR3 DNA: TGTGCCCGAAGCGGGGCCTACAATGAGCAGTTCTTC

D gene: NA
V gene: TRBV7-9
J gene: TRBJ2-5
CDR3 protein: CASSLSPQAKETQYF
CDR3 DNA: TGTGCCAGCAGCTTATCGCCCCAAGCAAAAGAGACCCAGTACTTC

D gene: NA
V gene: TRBV23-1
J gene: TRBJ2-1
CDR3 protein: CASSPPRTHEQFF
CDR3 DNA: TGCGCCAGCAGTCCTCCGAGGACTCATGAGCAGTTCTTC

D gene: NA
V gene: TRBV6-6
J gene: TRBJ2-7
CDR3 protein: CASRTEGQRNYEQYF
CDR3 DNA: TGTGCCAGCAGAACGGAGGGACAGAGAAATTACGAGCAGTACTTC

D gene: NA
V gene: TRBV15
J gene: TRBJ1-1
CDR3 protein: CATSRKRALRTEAFF
CDR3 DNA: TGTGCCACCAGCAGAAAGAGGGCCCTACGAACTGAAGCTTTCTTT

D gene: NA
V gene: TRBV19
J gene: TRBJ1-2
CDR3 protein: CASSMNGDSGYTF
CDR3 DNA: TGTGCCAGTAGTATGAATGGGGACTCTGGCTACACCTTC

D gene: TRBD2
V gene: TRBV7-4
J gene: TRBJ2-3
CDR3 protein: CASSGLAEGTDTQYF
CDR3 DNA: TGTGCCAGCAGCGGACTAGCGGAGGGCACAGATACGCAGTATTTT

D gene: TRBD2
V gene: TRBV5-1
J gene: TRBJ2-1
CDR3 protein: CASSADSTSDYNEQFF
CDR3 DNA: TGCGCCAGCAGTGCAGACTCGACTAGCGACTACAATGAGCAGTTCTTC

D gene: TRBD1
V gene: TRBV2
J gene: TRBJ1-2
CDR3 protein: CASRTGQAYGYTF
CDR3 DNA: TGTGCCAGCAGGACGGGACAGGCCTATGGCTACACCTTC